This TCR beta chain was found in a study of blood T cell repertoires in COVID-19. V shed 0 bases, J shed 2 bases, and the junction held 19 bases outside the gene matches. This CDR3 is built from 21 residues. Germline CDR1 WSHSY, CDR2 SAAADI. Assay used: immunoSEQ multiplex PCR; TCRdb lists only in-frame clones, some missing. The data hold roughly 300,000 clones, with 70% to 90% observed a single time. The specimen was PBMCs or T cells enriched from blood (not recorded which). The TCR sequence derives from a woman aged 40 to 50 with acute COVID-19. The chain recombines TRBV10-2 with TRBJ2-7, with 10 nucleotides matching TRBD1. The CDR3, as DNA: TGCGCCAGCAGTGAGTCTCCTATACGGGACAGGGGAGTACAGTACACCTACGAGCAGTACTTC. This translates into CASSESPIRDRGVQYTYEQYF.